A single sample gave rise to the 14 T cell receptor beta chains below, sequenced in a study of T cell repertoires in cytomegalovirus infection. TCRdb reanalysed the reads using MiXCR and keeps one entry per CDR3 protein. The sample holds about 76,000 distinct CDR3 sequences, 3.5% to 4.5% seen once. Sample: PBMCs. The receptor set was obtained from a human donor in good health (CMV status not recorded). Some clones in this sample may be carry-over from other donors' samples.

The table lists this clonotype with many counts. The chain links TRBV20-1 to TRBJ2-1; TRBD2 agrees at 8 bases. Germline V CDR1 and CDR2: DFQATT, SNEGSKA (reference sequence). Trimming took 3 bases from V and 3 from J; bases not matched to a gene: 10. The CDR3 length is 16 residues. This CDR3 is CSASGRSGGIYNEQFF. The CDR3 DNA reads TGCAGTGCTAGTGGGCGAAGCGGGGGAATCTACAATGAGCAGTTCTTC.

This clonotype was recorded many times. The gene calls are TRBV7-8 and TRBJ1-5; the D gene is possibly TRBD1 (6 bases). This CDR3 region has 13 residues. V was clipped by 5 bases and J by 11 bases, with 16 bases between them. CDR1 is SGHVS and CDR2 is FQNEAQ in the germline V gene. The CDR3 bases are TGTGCCAGCAGCGAGAGGGGGTCCCAGGCCCAGCATTTT. Protein sequence: CASSERGSQAQHF.

This clonotype occurred many times. This chain links TRBV6-2 or TRBV6-3 with TRBJ1-5; a weak D match, TRBD1 (5 bases). From germline, CDR1 is MNHEY and CDR2 SVGEGT. The CDR3 contains 14 residues. Trimming left V 0 bases short and J 6 bases short, with 9 bases between. The CDR3 sequence: CASSYSGEFQPQHF. The CDR3 region has the DNA TGTGCCAGCAGTTACTCAGGGGAGTTTCAGCCCCAGCATTTT.

This chain joins TRBV10-3 and TRBJ2-5; D may be TRBD1 (6 bases). The germline CDR1 and CDR2 sequences are ENHRY and SYGVKD. The CDR3 runs to 12 residues. V gave up 8 bases and J gave up 4 bases, with 11 bases separating them. This CDR3 is CAIGQNPETQYF. CDR3 bases: TGTGCCATCGGACAGAATCCAGAGACCCAGTACTTC.

This clonotype was seen repeatedly, ten times or more. The gene calls are TRBV7-9 and TRBJ1-1; 10 nucleotides match TRBD1. The germline V gene has CDR1 SEHNR and CDR2 FQNEAQ (reference sequence). With 3 bases clipped from V and 4 bases from J, the junction kept 5 bases outside the gene matches. The CDR3 is made up of 15 amino acids. The CDR3 nucleotides are TGTGCCAGCAGCTTCTATCGGACAGGGGGCACTGAAGCTTTCTTT. This gives the protein CASSFYRTGGTEAFF.

This clonotype was found many times. J is TRBJ2-1 and V is TRBV7-9, with 11 bases aligning to TRBD2. After removal of 5 bases from V and 6 bases from J, the junction contained 6 bases not matched to a gene. The CDR3 covers 15 residues. In germline, CDR1 is SEHNR, CDR2 FQNEAQ (reference sequence). Here the CDR3 DNA reads TGTGCCAGCAGCCCGGGACTAGCGGAAGGCAATGAGCAGTTCTTC. Translated: CASSPGLAEGNEQFF. The whole variable domain, filled in from reference TRBV7-9 and TRBJ2-1, reads DTGVSQNPRHKITKRGQNVTFRCDPISEHNRLYWYRQTLGQGPEFLTYFQNEAQLEKSRLLSDRFSAERPKGSFSTLEIQRTEQGDSAMYLCASSPGLAEGNEQFFGPGTRLTVL.

This clonotype was observed at least ten times. The CDR3 DNA reads TGTGCCATCAGTGAGATTAGGACAGCAGATACGCAGTATTTT. Protein sequence: CAISEIRTADTQYF. J is TRBJ2-3 and V is TRBV10-3, with D possibly TRBD1 on 6 matching bases. Trimming removed 2 bases at V and 4 bases at J, with 10 bases between. The CDR3 consists of 14 residues. Germline values: CDR1 ENHRY, CDR2 SYGVKD.

This clonotype was recorded many times. The chain has TRBV6-1 and TRBJ2-7; D ambiguous. The CDR3 spans 12 residues. The V gene's germline CDR1 is MNHNS and CDR2 SASEGT. Trimming cost V 3 bases and J 2 bases, with 5 bases left between them. The CDR3 loop is CASSDGPYEQYF. CDR3 DNA sequence: TGTGCCAGCAGTGATGGACCCTACGAGCAGTACTTC.

This clonotype was detected ten times or more. The CDR3 region has the DNA TGTGCCAGCAGCTCCCGGGACAGGGGTTACATTCAGTACTTC. It encodes CASSSRDRGYIQYF. This chain connects TRBV7-8 to TRBJ2-4; 10 bases are a match to TRBD1. V trimming: 4 bases; J trimming: 8 bases; junction bases outside the gene matches: 5. This CDR3 region has 14 residues. Germline V gene lookup returns CDR1 SGHVS and CDR2 FQNEAQ.

This clonotype was detected many times. The chain is built from TRBV18 and TRBJ1-5; TRBD1 agrees at 7 bases. CDR3 length: 15 residues. Germline trimming cut 4 bases from V and 1 base from J; bases unmatched to any gene: 4. CDR1 KGHSH and CDR2 LQKENI come from the germline V gene. CDR3 bases: TGTGCCAGCTCACTATCAGGGGGGAGCAATCAGCCCCAGCATTTT. Protein product: CASSLSGGSNQPQHF.

This clonotype occurred many times. CDR3 coding DNA: TGTGCCAGCACCAGAAAGGCGGGTAGGGATAGCACAGATACGCAGTATTTT. Residues: CASTRKAGRDSTDTQYF. The chain joins TRBV6-1 to TRBJ2-3, with D possibly being TRBD2 (5 bases). Germline CDR1 and CDR2: MNHNS and SASEGT. V lost 7 bases, J lost 0 bases, and 20 bases lay in between. The length of the CDR3 is 17 residues.

The chain combines TRBV12-3 or TRBV12-4 with TRBJ1-4; 7 bases align to TRBD1. This CDR3 has 16 amino acids. The V segment lost 4 bases and the J segment 6 bases; nucleotides outside the gene matches: 11. The CDR3 spells CASSSRTGREYEKLFF. CDR3 nucleotides: TGTGCCAGCAGTTCAAGGACAGGTCGGGAGTATGAAAAACTGTTTTTT.

This clonotype was observed at least ten times. The chain is built from TRBV19 and TRBJ1-5, with 11 positions matching TRBD1. Unmatched junction bases numbered 6, after V lost 3 bases and J lost 2 bases. This CDR3 spans 17 amino acids. CDR1 is LNHDA, CDR2 SQIVND, per germline (reference sequence). The CDR3 DNA reads as TGTGCCAGTAGTATTGGGGGACAGGGGGTAGGCAATCAGCCCCAGCATTTT. This translates into CASSIGGQGVGNQPQHF.

This clonotype has ten or more counts. CDR3: CASSSPGEEANYGYTF. The CDR3 DNA reads TGTGCCAGCAGCTCGCCAGGGGAAGAAGCTAACTATGGCTACACCTTC. This chain connects TRBV7-2 to TRBJ1-2; perhaps TRBD1 as D (6 bases). Germline V CDR1 and CDR2: SGHTA, FQGNSA. The CDR3 has 16 residues. The V gene lost 4 bases and the J gene lost 0 bases, with 15 bases spanning the gap.